This TCR beta chain comes out of a study of identical twins. The CDR3 consists of 17 residues. Germline lookup yields CDR1 LGHDT and CDR2 YNNKEL (reference sequence). With 3 bases removed from V and 3 bases from J, the gap between germline ends came to 18 bases. Notes on this clonotype: Its target is unknown.

Each CDR3 protein is one row after TCRdb ran MiXCR on the 5' RACE reads. The data show around 690,000 distinct CDR3 sequences, 21% seen once. Study-level findings and limits: Compared with unrelated sharing, twin-shared out-of-frame alpha sequences had more low-probability sequences. Beta out-of-frame sequences showed weaker excess sharing between twins.

This sample was also put to use in a study of T cells expressing NK-cell markers.

The V and J genes are TRBV3-1 and TRBJ2-1; unclear D gene. Sequences were obtained from PBMCs. This receptor was identified in a young woman in good health. The CDR3: CASSQLSGPTVYNEQFF. Here the CDR3 DNA reads TGTGCCAGCAGCCAGTTGAGTGGCCCAACCGTCTACAATGAGCAGTTCTTC.